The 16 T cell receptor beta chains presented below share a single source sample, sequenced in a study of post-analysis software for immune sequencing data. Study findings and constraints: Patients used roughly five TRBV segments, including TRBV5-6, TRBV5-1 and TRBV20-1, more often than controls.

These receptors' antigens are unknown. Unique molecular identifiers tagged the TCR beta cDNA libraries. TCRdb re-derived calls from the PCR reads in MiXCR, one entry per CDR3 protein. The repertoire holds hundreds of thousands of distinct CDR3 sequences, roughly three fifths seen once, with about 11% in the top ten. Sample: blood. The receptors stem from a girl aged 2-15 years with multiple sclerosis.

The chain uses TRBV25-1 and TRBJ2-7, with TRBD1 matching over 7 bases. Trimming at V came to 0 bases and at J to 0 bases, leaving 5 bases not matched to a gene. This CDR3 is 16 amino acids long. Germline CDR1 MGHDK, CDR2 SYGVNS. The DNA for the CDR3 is TGTGCCAGCAGTGAATATTTGGCAGGGGGCTCCTACGAGCAGTACTTC. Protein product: CASSEYLAGGSYEQYF.

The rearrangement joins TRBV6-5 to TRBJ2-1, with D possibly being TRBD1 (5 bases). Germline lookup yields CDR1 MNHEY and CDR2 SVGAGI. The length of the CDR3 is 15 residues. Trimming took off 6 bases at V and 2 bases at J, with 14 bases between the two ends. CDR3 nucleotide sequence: TGTGCCAGCAGCTTCGACAGTCAGGCCTACAATGAGCAGTTCTTC. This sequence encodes CASSFDSQAYNEQFF.

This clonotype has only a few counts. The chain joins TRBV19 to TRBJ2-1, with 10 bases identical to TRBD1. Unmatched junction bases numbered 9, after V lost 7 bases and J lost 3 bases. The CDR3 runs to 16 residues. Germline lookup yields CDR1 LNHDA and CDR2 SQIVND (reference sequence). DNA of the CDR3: TGTGCCAGTAAGGATAAGGGGACAGGGGTCTACAATGAGCAGTTCTTC. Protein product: CASKDKGTGVYNEQFF.

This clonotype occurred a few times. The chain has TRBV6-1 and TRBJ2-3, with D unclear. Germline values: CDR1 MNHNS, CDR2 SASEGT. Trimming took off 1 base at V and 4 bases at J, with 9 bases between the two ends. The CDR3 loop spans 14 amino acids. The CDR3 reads CASSEGLVPDTQYF. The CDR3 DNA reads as TGTGCCAGCAGTGAAGGGTTAGTCCCAGATACGCAGTATTTT.

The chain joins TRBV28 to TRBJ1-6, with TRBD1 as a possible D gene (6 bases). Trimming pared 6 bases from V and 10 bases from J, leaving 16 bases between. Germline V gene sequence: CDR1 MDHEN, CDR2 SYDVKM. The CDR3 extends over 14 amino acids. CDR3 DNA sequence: TGTGCCAGCAGGATTCAGGGGTTAGGGTCACCCCTCCACTTT. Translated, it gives CASRIQGLGSPLHF.

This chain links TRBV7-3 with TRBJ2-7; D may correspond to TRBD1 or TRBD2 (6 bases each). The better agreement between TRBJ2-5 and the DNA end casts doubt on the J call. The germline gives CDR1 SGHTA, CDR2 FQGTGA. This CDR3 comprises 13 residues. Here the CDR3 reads CASSAGHQETQYF. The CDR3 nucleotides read TGTGCCAGCAGCGCGGGACATCAGGAGACCCAGTACTTC.

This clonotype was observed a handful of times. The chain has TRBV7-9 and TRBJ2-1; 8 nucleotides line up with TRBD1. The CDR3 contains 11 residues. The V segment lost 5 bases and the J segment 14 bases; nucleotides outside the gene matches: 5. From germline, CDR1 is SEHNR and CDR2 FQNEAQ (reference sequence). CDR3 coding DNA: TGTGCCAGCAGCCTCAGGGGGCGTAAGTTCTTC. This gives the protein CASSLRGRKFF.

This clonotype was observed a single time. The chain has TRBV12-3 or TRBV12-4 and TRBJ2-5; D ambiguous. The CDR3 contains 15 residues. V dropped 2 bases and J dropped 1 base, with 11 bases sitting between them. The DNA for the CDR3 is TGTGCCAGCAGTTTATGGTCGCAGCTCCAAGAGACCCAGTACTTC. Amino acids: CASSLWSQLQETQYF.

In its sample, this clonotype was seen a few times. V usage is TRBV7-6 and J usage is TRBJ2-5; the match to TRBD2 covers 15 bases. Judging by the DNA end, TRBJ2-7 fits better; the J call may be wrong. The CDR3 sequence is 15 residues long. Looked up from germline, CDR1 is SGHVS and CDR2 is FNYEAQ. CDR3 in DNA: TGTGCCAGCAGCTCGGGACTAGCGGGAGGATACGAGCAGTACTTC. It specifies CASSSGLAGGYEQYF.

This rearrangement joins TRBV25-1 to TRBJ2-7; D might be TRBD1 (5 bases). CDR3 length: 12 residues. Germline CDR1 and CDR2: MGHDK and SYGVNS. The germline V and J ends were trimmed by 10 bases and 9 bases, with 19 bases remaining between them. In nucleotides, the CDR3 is TGTGCCACGGCCCACCAGGGCAGTATGCAGTACTTC. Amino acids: CATAHQGSMQYF.

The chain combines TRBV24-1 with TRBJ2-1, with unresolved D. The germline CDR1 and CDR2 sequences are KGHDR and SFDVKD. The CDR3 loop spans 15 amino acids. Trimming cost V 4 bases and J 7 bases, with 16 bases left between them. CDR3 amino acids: CATSESIATVNEQFF. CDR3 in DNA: TGTGCCACCAGTGAATCAATCGCTACCGTAAATGAGCAGTTCTTC.

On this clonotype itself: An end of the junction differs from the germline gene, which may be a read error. CDR3 sequence reads: CAGSQGGTDTQYF. CDR3 coding DNA: TGCGCCGGCAGCCAAGGAGGCACAGATACGCAGTATTTT. The J gene is TRBJ2-3, the V gene TRBV4-3, with D hard to call. Per germline, CDR1 LGHNA and CDR2 YSLEER. CDR3 length: 13 amino acids.

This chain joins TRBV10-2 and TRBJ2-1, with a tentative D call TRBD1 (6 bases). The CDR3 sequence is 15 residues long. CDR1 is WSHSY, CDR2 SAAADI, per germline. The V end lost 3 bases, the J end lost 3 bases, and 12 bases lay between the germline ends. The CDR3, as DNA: TGCGCCAGCAGTGAACAGGGAACCTACTACAATGAGCAGTTCTTC. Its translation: CASSEQGTYYNEQFF.

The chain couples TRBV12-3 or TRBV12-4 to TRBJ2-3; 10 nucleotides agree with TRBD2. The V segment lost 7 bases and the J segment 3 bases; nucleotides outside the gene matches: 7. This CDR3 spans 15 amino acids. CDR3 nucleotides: TGTGCCAGCAAGCTCGGGACTAGCGTAACAGATACGCAGTATTTT. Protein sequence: CASKLGTSVTDTQYF.

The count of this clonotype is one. The CDR3 sequence is CASRGLAGDEQFF. CDR3 DNA sequence: TGTGCCAGCAGAGGACTAGCGGGAGATGAGCAGTTCTTC. The genes are TRBV2 and TRBJ2-1, with 13 nucleotides matching TRBD2. The CDR3 has 13 amino acids. V shed 6 bases and J 8 bases; nucleotides not matched to a gene: 1. Germline CDR1 and CDR2: SNHLY and FYNNEI.

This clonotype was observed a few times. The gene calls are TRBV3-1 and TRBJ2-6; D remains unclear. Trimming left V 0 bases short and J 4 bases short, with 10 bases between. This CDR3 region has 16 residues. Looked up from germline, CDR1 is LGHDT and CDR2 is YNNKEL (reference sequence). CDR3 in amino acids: CASSQETLPGANVLTF. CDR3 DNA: TGTGCCAGCAGCCAAGAGACCCTCCCCGGGGCCAACGTCCTGACTTTC.